The sample holds a few counts of the clone carrying this T cell receptor beta chain. CDR1 is LNHDA and CDR2 is SQIVND in the germline V gene (reference sequence). The CDR3 consists of 13 residues. The ends were cut back, 7 bases at V and 0 bases at J, with 9 bases in the middle. This specimen comes from a study of shared clonotypes between healthy human individuals. The investigators split CD4+ cells into a CD45RA+ naive subset and a CD45RA-negative memory subset. Some clones are missing from TCRdb's copy, which holds only in-frame ones; the method was immunoSEQ multiplex PCR. The table records 2 million to 2.5 million clones, 85% to 95% of them present only once.

Specimen: naive CD4+ T cells sorted from blood. Documented subset: CD45RA+ positively selected. The chain combines TRBV19 with TRBJ2-5; no clear D gene. The receptor comes from a man in his late teens or twenties in good health. DNA of the CDR3: TGTGCCAGTACTGAAGGGAACCAAGAGACCCAGTACTTC. Residues: CASTEGNQETQYF.